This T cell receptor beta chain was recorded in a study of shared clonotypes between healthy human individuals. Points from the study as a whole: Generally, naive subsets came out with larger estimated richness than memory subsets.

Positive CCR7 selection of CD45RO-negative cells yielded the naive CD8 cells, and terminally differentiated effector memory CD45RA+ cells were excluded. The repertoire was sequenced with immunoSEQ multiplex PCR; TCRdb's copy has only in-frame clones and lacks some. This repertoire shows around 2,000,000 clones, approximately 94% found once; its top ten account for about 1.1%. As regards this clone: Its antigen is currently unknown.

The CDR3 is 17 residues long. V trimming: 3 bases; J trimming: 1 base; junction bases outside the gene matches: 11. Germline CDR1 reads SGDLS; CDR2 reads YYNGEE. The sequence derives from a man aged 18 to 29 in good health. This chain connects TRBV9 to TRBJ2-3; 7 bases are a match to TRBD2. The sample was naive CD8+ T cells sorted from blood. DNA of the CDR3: TGTGCCAGCAGCGACGACGTTAGGGGAGGGGGCACAGATACGCAGTATTTT. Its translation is CASSDDVRGGGTDTQYF.